This TCR beta chain was sequenced in a study of glioma-infiltrating T cells. On the study more broadly: Glioma patients had dexamethasone for six or fewer days before surgery.

Comment on this clonotype: What it binds is not known.

TCR alpha and beta CDR3 regions were amplified from RNA using iRepertoire nested multiplex PCR. TCRdb itself ran the multiplex PCR reads through MiXCR, one entry per CDR3 protein. The data show about 410,000 distinct CDR3 sequences, 41% seen once. Study-wide points: CDR3 overlap between tissue and blood was very small.

This TCR was sampled from a human donor with low-grade glioma or glioblastoma, undergoing nonglioma brain surgery, or in good health (not recorded which). Source material: glioma tissue, nonneoplastic brain tissue, or PBMCs (not recorded which).

CDR3 sequence (DNA): TGTGCCAGCAGTCAATGGATAAGCTCTGGAAACACCATATATTTT. Translation gives CASSQWISSGNTIYF. The chain links TRBV6-1 to TRBJ1-3; D not certain. Germline loops: CDR1 MNHNS, CDR2 SASEGT. The germline V and J ends were trimmed by 5 bases and 0 bases, with 11 bases remaining between them. The CDR3 covers 15 residues.